This T cell receptor beta chain was sequenced in a study of T cell responses to AZD1222 COVID-19 vaccine. Study-level points and caveats: Only a handful of AZD1222 recipients, several in all, had baseline seropositivity. Females outnumbered males among donors, who were mostly white British; clonal diversity was possibly underestimated. The breadth and depth of Spike-specific TCRs increased once two AZD1222 doses had been given.

There are 13 residues in the CDR3. Per the germline V gene, CDR1 is WSHSY and CDR2 is SAAADI. Deletions cut 8 bases from V and 1 base from J, with 9 bases between. Pooled in the analysis were second doses at about 4 or about 12 weeks. Concerning this clone itself: The target antigen is unknown.

Repertoires were generated with immunoSEQ multiplex PCR, while TCRdb's copy carries only in-frame clones and drops some. In the table there are about 84,000 clones, around 85% of which are singletons. The specimen was peripheral blood, collected 28 days after the second AZD1222 dose. The V call is TRBV10-2, the J call TRBJ2-1, with unresolved D. The receptor was isolated from an adult who received the AZD1222 COVID-19 vaccine. Here the CDR3 reads CASAAGSYNEQFF. The CDR3 bases are TGCGCCAGCGCGGCAGGTTCCTACAATGAGCAGTTCTTC.